This T cell receptor beta chain came from a study of blood T cell repertoires in COVID-19 (dated by TCRdb to 2018 to 2020). For context, the study as a whole: Samples from collaborators originated in the United States, Italy and Spain and spanned both the acute and convalescent phases of COVID-19. The material from the prospective study consisted of cDNA or gDNA derived from T cells, B-cell-depleted T cells, or PBMCs. Nearly every sample came with metadata listing a de-identified subject ID, COVID-19 status, age in years and sex. Subjects who had been exposed to COVID-19, were actively infected with it, or had recovered from it provided the deeply sampled blood TCRbeta repertoires that made up the dataset. Samples came from the ongoing ImmuneRACE study (first 160 participants) plus 1,254 subjects from 6 global collaborators. HLA class I and class II types, where available, came from metadata supplied by the sample provider rather than from assay-based typing. The repertoires were released in a freely available public database meant as a resource for research on the immune response to SARS-CoV-2. What the study reported, not specific to this receptor: The amount of clinical and demographic metadata varied by source and participant and was provided uncurated.

TCRbeta CDR3 regions were amplified from genomic DNA using the immunoSEQ Assay, a bias-controlled multiplex PCR. The authors' analysis ran thus. The number of nucleated cells in each sample was estimated from the amplification of reference gene primers within the assay. To quantify the absolute abundance of each unique TCRbeta CDR3 rearrangement, sequence reads were collapsed and filtered. For each sample, productive Simpson clonality was calculated as the square root of Simpson's diversity index over productive rearrangements. Drawn from immuneACCESS, this table holds only the in-frame rearrangements with V and J called that TCRdb kept. Clones are partly lost; checked studies trace under half to an unresolved V gene and leave the rest unexplained. The V and J calls and the clone size are those of that table, but D and trimming were determined from the DNA. The sample includes approximately 120,000 clones, with over 75% observed a single time. Jointly, the top ten make up about a quarter of the sample.

About this clone itself: No cognate antigen has been identified for it. Base quality data are lacking; no much larger clone is found one base away.

Whole blood was collected in K2EDTA tubes by collaborating institutions according to the institutions' own protocols. For TCRbeta analysis, collaborators shipped samples as frozen whole blood, isolated PBMCs, or DNA extracted from either of those sample types. Deletion took 6 bases off V and 4 bases off J, with a span of 10 bases between the germline ends. The germline V gene (reference sequence) supplies CDR1 LNHDA and CDR2 SQIVND. The CDR3 starts with the cysteine, ends with the phenylalanine, and has 13 residues. Only the CDR3 region is kept as DNA, spanning 39 bases read in frame from base 1. The sequenced sample consisted of peripheral blood. The V gene is TRBV19 and the J gene is TRBJ1-5, with no reliable assignment of the D segment. The clonotype comes from a woman aged 80 or over with acute or convalescent COVID-19. The nucleotide sequence reads as follows: TGTGCCAGTAGAAACGGGTTGAATCAGCCCCAGCATTTT. Translated, it gives CASRNGLNQPQHF.